The 11 T cell receptor beta chains given below trace back to one sample, sequenced in a study of beta chain features in type 1 diabetes. All of the isolated RNA was reverse transcribed, so expressed TCRB transcripts were sequenced. Measured with immunoSEQ multiplex PCR; TCRdb has only the in-frame clones, and not every one. The sample consists of hundreds of thousands of clones, approximately 8% of them appearing once. The sequenced sample consisted of central memory CD4+ T cells from blood. All receptors derive from a woman under 30 in good health.

The chain recombines TRBV5-1 with TRBJ1-5; possibly TRBD1 for D (5 bases). The CDR3 consists of 14 residues. Germline assignment: CDR1 SGHRS and CDR2 YFSETQ. V lost 2 bases, J lost 3 bases, and 9 bases lay in between. The CDR3 loop reads CASSLGGANQPQHF. CDR3 bases: TGCGCCAGCAGCTTAGGAGGGGCCAATCAGCCCCAGCATTTT.

The chain recombines TRBV6-6 with TRBJ2-1; 10 bases agree with TRBD2. Germline assignment: CDR1 MNHNY and CDR2 SVGAGI (reference sequence). The CDR3 covers 15 residues. V lost 7 bases to trimming and J lost 0 bases; unmatched junction nucleotides: 3. CDR3 bases: TGTGCCAGCAACCTAGCGGGAGCCTCCTACAATGAGCAGTTCTTC. Translating gives CASNLAGASYNEQFF.

This clone was seen ten or more times. V gene TRBV23-1 combines with J gene TRBJ2-2, with TRBD2 matching over 10 bases. TRBV23-1 falls under the ORF class, with uncertain function. CDR3 length equals 18 residues. J lost 4 bases, V lost 6 bases, and 14 bases had no gene match. CDR3 residues: CASSLGKERTSGTGELFF. CDR3 nucleotide sequence: TGCGCCAGCAGCCTCGGAAAGGAACGGACTAGCGGCACCGGGGAGCTGTTTTTT.

The sample holds a few counts of this clone. The V and J genes are TRBV7-8 and TRBJ2-7; the D gene is possibly TRBD1 (6 bases). V lost 0 bases, J lost 5 bases, and 11 bases lay in between. The CDR3 runs 14 residues. CDR1 is SGHVS and CDR2 is FQNEAQ in the germline V gene. The CDR3 loop reads CASSLAQGFHEQYF. As DNA, the CDR3 is TGTGCCAGCAGCTTAGCGCAGGGGTTTCACGAGCAGTACTTC.

This clone was seen many times. The rearrangement links TRBV5-1 to TRBJ2-3; TRBD2 aligns across 11 bases. Germline assignment: CDR1 SGHRS and CDR2 YFSETQ. V shed 4 bases, J shed 4 bases, and the junction held 14 bases outside the gene matches. The CDR3 is 18 amino acids. The CDR3 DNA reads as TGCGCCAGCAGCCTTAGCGGGAGGGCCGTCGGTTTATCAGATACGCAGTATTTT. Translation gives CASSLSGRAVGLSDTQYF.

The chain combines TRBV6-5 with TRBJ2-1; 10 positions match TRBD2. Germline V lookup: CDR1 MNHEY, CDR2 SVGAGI. The trim removed 5 bases at V and 6 bases at J, leaving 7 bases unmatched. The CDR3 has 15 amino acids. The CDR3 DNA reads as TGTGCCAGCAGTCTTTCTAGCGGGAGCCCCAATGAGCAGTTCTTC. It translates to CASSLSSGSPNEQFF.

The table lists this clone with a few counts. The rearrangement joins TRBV5-1 to TRBJ2-3; 8 bases fit TRBD2. The length of the CDR3 is 14 residues. Germline V gene sequence: CDR1 SGHRS, CDR2 YFSETQ. V was pared by 4 bases and J by 2 bases, with 3 bases of the junction left unmatched. The CDR3 DNA reads as TGCGCCAGCAGCCGGGGGGGAACCACAGATACGCAGTATTTT. This codes for CASSRGGTTDTQYF.

V is TRBV6-5 and J is TRBJ1-2; the D is unclear. In germline, CDR1 is MNHEY, CDR2 SVGAGI. Trimming stripped 7 bases from V and 2 bases from J, with 11 bases between. CDR3 length: 13 amino acids. Here the CDR3 reads CASKFDGNYGYTF. The CDR3 bases are TGTGCCAGCAAATTCGACGGCAACTATGGCTACACCTTC.

The chain couples TRBV4-1 to TRBJ2-3; D remains ambiguous. The CDR3 consists of 16 residues. Trimming took off 4 bases at V and 2 bases at J, with 16 bases between the two ends. The V gene's germline CDR1 is MGHRA and CDR2 YSYEKL. The CDR3 DNA sequence: TGCGCCAGCAGCCGGGTCTCGACTGGCACCACAGATACGCAGTATTTT. Translating gives CASSRVSTGTTDTQYF.

This chain uses TRBV5-1 with TRBJ2-3; D remains unclear. Trimming stripped 2 bases from V and 1 base from J, with 11 bases between. Germline V gene data show CDR1 as SGHRS and CDR2 as YFSETQ. The CDR3 contains 15 residues. The CDR3 region is CASSFSGTGTDTQYF. The CDR3 nucleotides read TGCGCCAGCAGCTTTTCCGGCACGGGCACAGATACGCAGTATTTT.

This clone was counted between two and nine times. The J gene is TRBJ1-4, the V gene TRBV29-1; D not certain. V lost 6 bases and J 0 bases, leaving 8 bases between the germline ends. The CDR3 covers 13 residues. The germline CDR1 and CDR2 sequences are SQVTM and ANQGSEA. This chain's CDR3 is CSVDDATNEKLFF. Written as DNA, the CDR3 is TGCAGCGTGGACGACGCAACTAATGAAAAACTGTTTTTT. The full variable domain, in which reference TRBV29-1 and TRBJ1-4 provide the parts outside the CDR3, is SAVISQKPSRDICQRGTSLTIQCQVDSQVTMMFWYRQQPGQSLTLIATANQGSEATYESGFVIDKFPISRPNLTFSTLTVSNMSPEDSSIYLCSVDDATNEKLFFGSGTQLSVL.